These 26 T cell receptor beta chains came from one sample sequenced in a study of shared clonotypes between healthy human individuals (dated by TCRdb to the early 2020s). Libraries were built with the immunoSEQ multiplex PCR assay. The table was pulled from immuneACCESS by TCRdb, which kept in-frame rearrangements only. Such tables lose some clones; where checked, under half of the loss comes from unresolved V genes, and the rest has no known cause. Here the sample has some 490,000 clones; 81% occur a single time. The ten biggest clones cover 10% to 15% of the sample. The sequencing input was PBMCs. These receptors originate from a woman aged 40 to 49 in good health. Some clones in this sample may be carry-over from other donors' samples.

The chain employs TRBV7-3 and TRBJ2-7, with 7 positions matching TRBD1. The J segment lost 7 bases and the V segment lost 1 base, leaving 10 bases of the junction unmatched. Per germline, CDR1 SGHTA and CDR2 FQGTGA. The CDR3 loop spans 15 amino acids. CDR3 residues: CASSLRGTDPLEQYF. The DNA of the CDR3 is TGTGCCAGCAGCTTAAGAGGGACAGACCCTCTAGAGCAGTACTTC.

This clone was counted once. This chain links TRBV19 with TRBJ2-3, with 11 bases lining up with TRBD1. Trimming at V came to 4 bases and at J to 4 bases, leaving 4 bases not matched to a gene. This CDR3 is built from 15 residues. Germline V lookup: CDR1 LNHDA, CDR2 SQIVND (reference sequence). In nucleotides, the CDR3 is TGTGCCAGTAGTAGGGACAGGGGGGCGGCAGATACGCAGTATTTT. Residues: CASSRDRGAADTQYF.

In DNA, the CDR3 is TGTGCCAGTAGTATTTCACATACTGAACAAGAGACCCAGTACTTC. Protein: CASSISHTEQETQYF. The chain is built from TRBV19 and TRBJ2-5; D is unresolved. Per germline, CDR1 LNHDA and CDR2 SQIVND (reference sequence). The CDR3 spans 15 residues. The V end was cut by 3 bases, the J end by 2 bases, with 13 bases between.

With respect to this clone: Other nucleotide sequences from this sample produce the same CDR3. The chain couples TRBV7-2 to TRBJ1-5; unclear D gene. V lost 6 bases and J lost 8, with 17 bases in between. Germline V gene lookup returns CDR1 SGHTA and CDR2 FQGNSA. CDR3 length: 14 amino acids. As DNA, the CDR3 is TGTGCCAGCAGTTTGTCCCGTGACATTGAGCCCCAGCATTTT. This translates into CASSLSRDIEPQHF.

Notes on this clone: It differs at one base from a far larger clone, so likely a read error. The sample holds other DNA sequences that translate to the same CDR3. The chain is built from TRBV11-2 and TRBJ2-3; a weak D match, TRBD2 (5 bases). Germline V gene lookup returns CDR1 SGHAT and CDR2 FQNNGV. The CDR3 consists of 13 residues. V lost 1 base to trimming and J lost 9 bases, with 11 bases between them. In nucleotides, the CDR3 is TGTGCCAGCAGCTTAGGAGGGCGCGCGACGCAGTATTTT. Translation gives CASSLGGRATQYF.

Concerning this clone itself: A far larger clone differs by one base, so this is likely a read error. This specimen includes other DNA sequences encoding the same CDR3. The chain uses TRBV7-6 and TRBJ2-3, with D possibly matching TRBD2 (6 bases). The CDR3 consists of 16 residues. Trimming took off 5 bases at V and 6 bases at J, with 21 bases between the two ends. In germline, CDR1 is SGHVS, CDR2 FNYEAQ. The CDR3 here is CASSGVIGSGGDTQYF. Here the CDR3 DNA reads TGTGCCAGCAGCGGGGTAATCGGGAGTGGAGGTGATACGCAGTATTTT.

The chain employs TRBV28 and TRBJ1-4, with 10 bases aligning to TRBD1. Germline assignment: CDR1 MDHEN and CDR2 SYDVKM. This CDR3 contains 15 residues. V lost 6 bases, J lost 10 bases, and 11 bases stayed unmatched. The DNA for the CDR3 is TGTGCCAGCAGACCCGGGACAGGGGCTGAAGGAAAACTGTTTTTT. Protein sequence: CASRPGTGAEGKLFF.

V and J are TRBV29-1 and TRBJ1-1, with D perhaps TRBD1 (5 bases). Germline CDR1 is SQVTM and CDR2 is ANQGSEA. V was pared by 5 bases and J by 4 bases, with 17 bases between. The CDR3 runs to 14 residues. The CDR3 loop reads CSVLGHGGVTEAFF. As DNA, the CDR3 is TGCAGCGTTCTAGGGCACGGGGGGGTCACTGAAGCTTTCTTT.

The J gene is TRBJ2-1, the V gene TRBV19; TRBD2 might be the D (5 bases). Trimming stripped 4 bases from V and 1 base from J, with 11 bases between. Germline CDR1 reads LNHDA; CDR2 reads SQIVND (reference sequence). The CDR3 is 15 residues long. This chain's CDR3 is CASSTRAESYNEQFF. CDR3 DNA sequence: TGTGCCAGTAGTACGAGGGCAGAATCCTACAATGAGCAGTTCTTC.

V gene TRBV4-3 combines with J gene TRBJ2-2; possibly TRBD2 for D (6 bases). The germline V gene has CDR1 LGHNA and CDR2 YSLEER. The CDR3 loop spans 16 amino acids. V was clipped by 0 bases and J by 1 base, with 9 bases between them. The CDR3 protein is CASSQDPAGNTGELFF. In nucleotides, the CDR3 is TGCGCCAGCAGCCAAGATCCAGCGGGGAACACCGGGGAGCTGTTTTTT.

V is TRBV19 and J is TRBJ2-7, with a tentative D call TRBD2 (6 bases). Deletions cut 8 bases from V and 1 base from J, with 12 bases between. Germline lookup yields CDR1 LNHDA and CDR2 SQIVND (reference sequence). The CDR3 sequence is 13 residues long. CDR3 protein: CASGNGGSYEQYF. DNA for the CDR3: TGTGCCAGTGGGAACGGGGGTTCCTACGAGCAGTACTTC.

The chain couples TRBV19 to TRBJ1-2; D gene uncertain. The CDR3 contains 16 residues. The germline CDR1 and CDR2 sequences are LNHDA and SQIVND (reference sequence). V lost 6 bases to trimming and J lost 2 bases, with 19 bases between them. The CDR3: CASSKGRTDNNYGYTF. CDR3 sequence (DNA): TGTGCCAGTAGCAAAGGAAGGACGGATAACAACTATGGCTACACCTTC.

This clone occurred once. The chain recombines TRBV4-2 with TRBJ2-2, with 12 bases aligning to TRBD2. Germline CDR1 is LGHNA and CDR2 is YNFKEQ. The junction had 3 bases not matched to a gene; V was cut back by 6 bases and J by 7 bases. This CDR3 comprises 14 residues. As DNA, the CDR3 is TGTGCCAGCAGGAGACTAGCGGGAGACGGGGAGCTGTTTTTT. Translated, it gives CASRRLAGDGELFF.

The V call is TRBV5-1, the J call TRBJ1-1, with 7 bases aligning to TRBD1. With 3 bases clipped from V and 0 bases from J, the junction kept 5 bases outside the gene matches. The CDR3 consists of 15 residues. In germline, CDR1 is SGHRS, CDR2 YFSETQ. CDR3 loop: CASSSRDSLNTEAFF. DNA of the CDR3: TGCGCCAGCAGCTCCCGGGACAGTCTGAACACTGAAGCTTTCTTT.

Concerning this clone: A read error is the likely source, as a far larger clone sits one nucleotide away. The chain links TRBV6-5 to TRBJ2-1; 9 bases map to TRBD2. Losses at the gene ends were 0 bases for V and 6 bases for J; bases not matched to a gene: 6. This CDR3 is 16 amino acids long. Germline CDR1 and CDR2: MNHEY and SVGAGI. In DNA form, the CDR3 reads TGTGCCAGCAGTTACTCGGCGGGAGGGAGTACCAATGAGCAGTTCTTC. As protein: CASSYSAGGSTNEQFF.

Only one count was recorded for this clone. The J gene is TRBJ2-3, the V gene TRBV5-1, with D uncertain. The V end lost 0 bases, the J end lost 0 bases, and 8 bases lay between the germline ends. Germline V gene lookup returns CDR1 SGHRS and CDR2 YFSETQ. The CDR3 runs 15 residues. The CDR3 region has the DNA TGCGCCAGCAGCTTGGGCCAAACTAGCACAGATACGCAGTATTTT. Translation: CASSLGQTSTDTQYF.

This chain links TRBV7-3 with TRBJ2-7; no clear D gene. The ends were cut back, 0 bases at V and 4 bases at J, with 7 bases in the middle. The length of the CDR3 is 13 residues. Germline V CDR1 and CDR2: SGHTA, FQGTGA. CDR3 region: CASSLTYRYEQYF. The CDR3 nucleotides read TGTGCCAGCAGCTTAACGTATCGATACGAGCAGTACTTC.

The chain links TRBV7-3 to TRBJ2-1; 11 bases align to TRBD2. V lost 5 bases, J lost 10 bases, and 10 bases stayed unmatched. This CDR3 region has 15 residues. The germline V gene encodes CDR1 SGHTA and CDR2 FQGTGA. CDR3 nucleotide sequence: TGTGCCAGCAGCCCACTAGCGGGGGAGTACGGGGAGCAGTTCTTC. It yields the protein CASSPLAGEYGEQFF.

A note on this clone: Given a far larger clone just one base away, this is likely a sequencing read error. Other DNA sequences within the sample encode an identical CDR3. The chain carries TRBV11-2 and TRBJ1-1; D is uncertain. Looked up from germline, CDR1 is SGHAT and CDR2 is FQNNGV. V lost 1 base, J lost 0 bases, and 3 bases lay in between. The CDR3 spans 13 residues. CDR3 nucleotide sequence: TGTGCCAGCAGCTTAGGGGTGAACACTGAAGCTTTCTTT. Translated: CASSLGVNTEAFF.

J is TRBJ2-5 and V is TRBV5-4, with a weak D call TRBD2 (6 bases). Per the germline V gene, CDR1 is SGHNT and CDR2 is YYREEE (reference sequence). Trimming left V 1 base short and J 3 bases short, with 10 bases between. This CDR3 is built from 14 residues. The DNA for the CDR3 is TGTGCCAGCAGCTTGAGGCCGGGAGAAGAGACCCAGTACTTC. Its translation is CASSLRPGEETQYF.

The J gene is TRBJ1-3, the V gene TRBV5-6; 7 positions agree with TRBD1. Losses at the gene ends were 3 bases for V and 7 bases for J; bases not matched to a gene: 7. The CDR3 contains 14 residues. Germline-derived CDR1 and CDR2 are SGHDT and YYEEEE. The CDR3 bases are TGTGCCAGCAGCTACGGACAGGTCGGCAACACCATATATTTT. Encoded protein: CASSYGQVGNTIYF.

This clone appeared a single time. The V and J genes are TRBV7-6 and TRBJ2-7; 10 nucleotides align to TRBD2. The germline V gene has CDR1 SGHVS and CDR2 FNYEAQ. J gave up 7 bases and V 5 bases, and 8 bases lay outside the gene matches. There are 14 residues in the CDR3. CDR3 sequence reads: CASSAKGTSAEQYF. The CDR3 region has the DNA TGTGCCAGCAGCGCTAAGGGGACTAGCGCGGAGCAGTACTTC. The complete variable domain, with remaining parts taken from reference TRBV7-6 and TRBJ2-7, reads GAGVSQSPRYKVTKRGQDVALRCDPISGHVSLYWYRQALGQGPEFLTYFNYEAQQDKSGLPNDRFSAERPEGSISTLTIQRTEQRDSAMYRCASSAKGTSAEQYFGPGTRLTVT.

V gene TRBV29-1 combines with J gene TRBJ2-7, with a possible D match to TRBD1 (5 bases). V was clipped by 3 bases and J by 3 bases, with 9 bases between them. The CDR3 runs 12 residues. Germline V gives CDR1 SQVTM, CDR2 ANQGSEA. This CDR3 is CSVETVVYEQYF. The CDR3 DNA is TGCAGCGTTGAGACAGTTGTCTACGAGCAGTACTTC.

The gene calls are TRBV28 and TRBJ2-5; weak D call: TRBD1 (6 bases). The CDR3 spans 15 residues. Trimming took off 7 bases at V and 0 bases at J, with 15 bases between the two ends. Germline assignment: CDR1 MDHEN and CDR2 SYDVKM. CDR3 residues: CASNTNRVNQETQYF. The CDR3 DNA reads TGTGCCAGCAACACGAACAGGGTTAACCAAGAGACCCAGTACTTC.

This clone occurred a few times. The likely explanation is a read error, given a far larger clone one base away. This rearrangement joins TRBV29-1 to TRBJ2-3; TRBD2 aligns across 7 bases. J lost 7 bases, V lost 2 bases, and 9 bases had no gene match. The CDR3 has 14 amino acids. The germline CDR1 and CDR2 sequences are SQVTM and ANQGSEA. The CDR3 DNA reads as TGCAGCGTTGAATCTGCGGGACTACAAAATACGCAGTATTTT. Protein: CSVESAGLQNTQYF.

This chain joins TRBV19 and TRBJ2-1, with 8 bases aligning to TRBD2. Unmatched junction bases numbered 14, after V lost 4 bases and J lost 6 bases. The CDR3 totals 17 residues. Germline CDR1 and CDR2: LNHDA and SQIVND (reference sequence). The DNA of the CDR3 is TGTGCCAGTAGTACCCACCTTCTCTCGAGCGGGAGCAATGAGCAGTTCTTC. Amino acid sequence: CASSTHLLSSGSNEQFF.